The rows below give T cell receptor beta chains drawn from one sample of a study of blood T cells in healthy people across ages. TCRdb called the 5' RACE reads again in MiXCR, with one record for every CDR3 protein. The data contain roughly 800,000 distinct CDR3 sequences, 58% of them singletons. Sequenced: blood. Source of these receptors: a man aged 30-40 years in good health. Each CDR3 is given with its conserved first and last residue. Each record gives: D gene, V gene, J gene, clone size, CDR3 DNA, CDR3 protein. The D gene is left open where the match is weak. Expanded clones get a size class; other rows say once, few or many, or leave the size out.

d_call: -
v_call: TRBV6-5
j_call: TRBJ2-5
clone_size: -
cdr3_nt: TGTGCCAGCACCCCCACCCGGGCGCTGGAGACCCAGTACTTC
cdr3_aa: CASTPTRALETQYF

d_call: TRBD2
v_call: TRBV20-1
j_call: TRBJ2-1
clone_size: -
cdr3_nt: TGCAGTGCTTCGGGGGGGGTGGATGAGCAGTTCTTC
cdr3_aa: CSASGGVDEQFF

d_call: TRBD2
v_call: TRBV11-2
j_call: TRBJ2-5
clone_size: few
cdr3_nt: TGTGCCAGCAGCTTAGAGGCAATCGGACTAGCGGGAGGACGGGCGCCGGGAGAGACCCAGTACTTC
cdr3_aa: CASSLEAIGLAGGRAPGETQYF

d_call: -
v_call: TRBV2
j_call: TRBJ2-1
clone_size: -
cdr3_nt: TGTGCCAGCATGACCGGGACAAACAATGAGCAGTTCTTC
cdr3_aa: CASMTGTNNEQFF

d_call: -
v_call: TRBV4-3
j_call: TRBJ2-1
clone_size: -
cdr3_nt: TGCGCCAGCAGCCAAGGAGCGGGCTACAATGAGCAGTTCTTC
cdr3_aa: CASSQGAGYNEQFF

d_call: -
v_call: TRBV14
j_call: TRBJ1-3
clone_size: -
cdr3_nt: TGTGCCAGCAGTCGACATATCTCTGGAAACACCATATATTTT
cdr3_aa: CASSRHISGNTIYF

d_call: TRBD2
v_call: TRBV4-1
j_call: TRBJ2-3
clone_size: -
cdr3_nt: TGCGCCAGCAGCGTAGCGGGAGAGACAGATACGCAGTATTTT
cdr3_aa: CASSVAGETDTQYF

d_call: TRBD2
v_call: TRBV11-2
j_call: TRBJ2-2
clone_size: -
cdr3_nt: TGTGCCAGCAGCTGGACTAGAAACACCGGGAAGCTGTTTTTT
cdr3_aa: CASSWTRNTGKLFF

d_call: -
v_call: TRBV5-1
j_call: TRBJ1-2
clone_size: -
cdr3_nt: TGCGCCAGCACTTCGGATGAGACAGTATATGGCTACACCTTC
cdr3_aa: CASTSDETVYGYTF

d_call: TRBD2
v_call: TRBV20-1
j_call: TRBJ2-3
clone_size: few
cdr3_nt: TGCAGTGCTAGTGCGGGACTAGCGGGAGGTAGCACAGATACGCAGTATTTT
cdr3_aa: CSASAGLAGGSTDTQYF

d_call: -
v_call: TRBV6-6
j_call: TRBJ2-2
clone_size: -
cdr3_nt: TGTGCCGGCGGTGGCACCGGGGAGCTGTTTTTT
cdr3_aa: CAGGGTGELFF

d_call: -
v_call: TRBV27
j_call: TRBJ2-1
clone_size: -
cdr3_nt: TGTGCCAGCAACCGACCCAGCTCCTACAATGAGCAGTTCTTC
cdr3_aa: CASNRPSSYNEQFF

d_call: TRBD1
v_call: TRBV29-1
j_call: TRBJ1-1
clone_size: -
cdr3_nt: TGCAGCGTTGCGGGACAGGGAAGTGAAGCTTTCTTT
cdr3_aa: CSVAGQGSEAFF

d_call: -
v_call: TRBV3-1
j_call: TRBJ2-7
clone_size: few
cdr3_nt: TGTGCCAGCAGCCCTTCGATTCGTGGGGTTGAGCAGTACTTC
cdr3_aa: CASSPSIRGVEQYF

d_call: TRBD2
v_call: TRBV7-9
j_call: TRBJ2-1
clone_size: few
cdr3_nt: TGTGCCAGCAGGTGGGGACTAGCGGGAGCCGATGAGCAGTTCTTC
cdr3_aa: CASRWGLAGADEQFF

d_call: -
v_call: TRBV6-5
j_call: TRBJ1-1
clone_size: -
cdr3_nt: TGTGCCAGCAGTTACTCGCTAATCCTAGGACGCATGAACACTGAAGCTTTCTTT
cdr3_aa: CASSYSLILGRMNTEAFF

d_call: TRBD1
v_call: TRBV20-1
j_call: TRBJ2-7
clone_size: -
cdr3_nt: TGCAGTGCACCGGGACAGGGCGCACACTACGAGCAGTACTTC
cdr3_aa: CSAPGQGAHYEQYF

d_call: TRBD1
v_call: TRBV12-3/TRBV12-4
j_call: TRBJ2-4
clone_size: -
cdr3_nt: TGTGCCAGCAGTACAGGGGCCACGACATCCAAAAACATTCAGTACTTC
cdr3_aa: CASSTGATTSKNIQYF

d_call: -
v_call: TRBV7-9
j_call: TRBJ2-5
clone_size: few
cdr3_nt: TGTGCCAGCAGCATAGGACTGAAAGAGACCCAGTACTTC
cdr3_aa: CASSIGLKETQYF

d_call: -
v_call: TRBV20-1
j_call: TRBJ1-5
clone_size: -
cdr3_nt: TGCAGTGCGGCGGGGTGGGGGAAAGACCCAAGTGAGCAGCCCCAGCATTTT
cdr3_aa: CSAAGWGKDPSEQPQHF

d_call: -
v_call: TRBV29-1
j_call: TRBJ2-5
clone_size: -
cdr3_nt: TGCAGTATAAGCAGGTACCAAGAGACCCAGTACTTC
cdr3_aa: CSISRYQETQYF

d_call: TRBD2
v_call: TRBV2
j_call: TRBJ2-2
clone_size: -
cdr3_nt: TGTGCCAGCACCGGAACGTACGATGGGGTTTCCGGGGGGGCCGGTACCGGGGAGCTGTTTTTT
cdr3_aa: CASTGTYDGVSGGAGTGELFF

d_call: -
v_call: TRBV6-6
j_call: TRBJ2-3
clone_size: few
cdr3_nt: TGTGCCAGCAGTTATCGGGGGCGCACAGATACGCAGTATTTT
cdr3_aa: CASSYRGRTDTQYF

d_call: TRBD2
v_call: TRBV7-2
j_call: TRBJ2-3
clone_size: many
cdr3_nt: TGTGCCAGCACCACGGCATATCGGGCTAGCGGGGCGGGGGATACGCAGTATTTT
cdr3_aa: CASTTAYRASGAGDTQYF

d_call: TRBD2
v_call: TRBV2
j_call: TRBJ2-1
clone_size: -
cdr3_nt: TGTGCCAGCAGTGCTGAACTAGCGGGGGGTAATGAGCAGTTCTTC
cdr3_aa: CASSAELAGGNEQFF

d_call: TRBD1
v_call: TRBV28
j_call: TRBJ2-4
clone_size: -
cdr3_nt: TGTGCCTGCAGCGACGGGAACAGGGGAAGCCCCTGGGACATTCAGTACTTC
cdr3_aa: CACSDGNRGSPWDIQYF

d_call: TRBD1
v_call: TRBV28
j_call: TRBJ2-6
clone_size: -
cdr3_nt: TGTGCCAGCATAAGACAGGGGGCTGGGGCCAACGTCCTGACTTTC
cdr3_aa: CASIRQGAGANVLTF

d_call: -
v_call: TRBV4-2
j_call: TRBJ2-1
clone_size: few
cdr3_nt: TGTGCCAGCAGCCCGGGGAGGGGGGAGCAGTTCTTC
cdr3_aa: CASSPGRGEQFF

d_call: -
v_call: TRBV28
j_call: TRBJ2-1
clone_size: few
cdr3_nt: TGTGCCAGCAGGCCGGGCGGGGACCAGCAGTTCTTC
cdr3_aa: CASRPGGDQQFF

d_call: -
v_call: TRBV28
j_call: TRBJ1-2
clone_size: -
cdr3_nt: TGTGCCAGCAGGACCGGGACCTTCTATGGCTACACCTTC
cdr3_aa: CASRTGTFYGYTF

d_call: -
v_call: TRBV11-2
j_call: TRBJ2-1
clone_size: -
cdr3_nt: TGTGCCAGCAGCTTCAGTCTTTTAAGCTCCTACAATGAGCAGTTCTTC
cdr3_aa: CASSFSLLSSYNEQFF

d_call: TRBD2
v_call: TRBV6-2/TRBV6-3
j_call: TRBJ2-7
clone_size: -
cdr3_nt: TGTGCCAGCAGCCGACTTCGGACTAGCGGCTCCTACGAGCAGTACTTC
cdr3_aa: CASSRLRTSGSYEQYF

d_call: -
v_call: TRBV2
j_call: TRBJ2-7
clone_size: -
cdr3_nt: TGTGCCAGCATACCGGGACGGTCTATTAACGAGCAGTACTTC
cdr3_aa: CASIPGRSINEQYF

d_call: -
v_call: TRBV12-3/TRBV12-4
j_call: TRBJ1-5
clone_size: -
cdr3_nt: TGTGCCAGCACCCAGGGAGTGCATAGCAATCAGCCCCAGCATTTT
cdr3_aa: CASTQGVHSNQPQHF

d_call: -
v_call: TRBV7-9
j_call: TRBJ1-1
clone_size: -
cdr3_nt: TGTGCCAGCAGCTTGGGTGGCGCGAAAGCTTTCTTT
cdr3_aa: CASSLGGAKAFF

d_call: -
v_call: TRBV5-1
j_call: TRBJ2-5
clone_size: few
cdr3_nt: TGCGCCAGCAGCAGGAACACAGCAGAAGAGACCCAGTACTTC
cdr3_aa: CASSRNTAEETQYF

d_call: TRBD1
v_call: TRBV5-1
j_call: TRBJ1-2
clone_size: -
cdr3_nt: TGCGCCAGCAGCTTTACAGGGGAGGATGGCTACACCTTC
cdr3_aa: CASSFTGEDGYTF

d_call: TRBD1
v_call: TRBV12-3/TRBV12-4
j_call: TRBJ2-7
clone_size: once
cdr3_nt: TGTGCCAGCAGACAGGGGCAAAGCCCCTACGAGCAGTACTTC
cdr3_aa: CASRQGQSPYEQYF

d_call: TRBD2
v_call: TRBV2
j_call: TRBJ2-7
clone_size: -
cdr3_nt: TGTGCCAGCAGTGTGACTAGCGGGAGCTCCTACGAGCAGTACTTC
cdr3_aa: CASSVTSGSSYEQYF

d_call: TRBD2
v_call: TRBV20-1
j_call: TRBJ2-1
clone_size: -
cdr3_nt: TGCAGTGCGAGGACTAGCGGGCGCTACAATGAGCAGTTCTTC
cdr3_aa: CSARTSGRYNEQFF

d_call: TRBD1
v_call: TRBV5-1
j_call: TRBJ1-1
clone_size: -
cdr3_nt: TGCGCCAGCAGCTTACCCCCGGGACAGGAAGCTTTCTTT
cdr3_aa: CASSLPPGQEAFF

d_call: TRBD2
v_call: TRBV7-2
j_call: TRBJ2-3
clone_size: -
cdr3_nt: TGTGCCAGCAGCTTAGACAGCGGTAGCGGGAGGGCCGCAGATACGCAGTATTTT
cdr3_aa: CASSLDSGSGRAADTQYF

d_call: TRBD2
v_call: TRBV29-1
j_call: TRBJ2-3
clone_size: -
cdr3_nt: TGCAGCCTACGAGCGGGAGGTTCAGATACGCAGTATTTT
cdr3_aa: CSLRAGGSDTQYF

d_call: -
v_call: TRBV4-3
j_call: TRBJ2-1
clone_size: -
cdr3_nt: TGCGCCAGCAGCCTAGCTGGGGCCTTCAGCAATGAGCAGTTCTTC
cdr3_aa: CASSLAGAFSNEQFF

d_call: -
v_call: TRBV10-3
j_call: TRBJ2-3
clone_size: -
cdr3_nt: TGTGCCACTACAACTCCGGGCACAGATACGCAGTATTTT
cdr3_aa: CATTTPGTDTQYF

d_call: -
v_call: TRBV7-9
j_call: TRBJ1-1
clone_size: many
cdr3_nt: TGTGCCAGCAGCTTAGCACCCGGGAACACTGAAGCTTTCTTT
cdr3_aa: CASSLAPGNTEAFF

d_call: TRBD2
v_call: TRBV4-3
j_call: TRBJ2-7
clone_size: -
cdr3_nt: TGCGCCAGCAACCGAGACGGGGGGGAAAAAATTAAAAAGCGGAGAGGACTGTGCGAGCAGTACTTC
cdr3_aa: CASNRDGGEKIKKRRGLCEQYF

d_call: -
v_call: TRBV29-1
j_call: TRBJ2-1
clone_size: -
cdr3_nt: TGCAGCGGACGGGGTACTAGGGCGGGGGCACACAATGCGCAGTTCTTC
cdr3_aa: CSGRGTRAGAHNAQFF

d_call: -
v_call: TRBV3-1
j_call: TRBJ2-3
clone_size: -
cdr3_nt: TGTGCCAGCAGCCATGGGACTCCCCCTACGCAGTATTTT
cdr3_aa: CASSHGTPPTQYF

d_call: TRBD1
v_call: TRBV4-2
j_call: TRBJ2-3
clone_size: -
cdr3_nt: TGTGCCAGCAGCCAACAGGGGGCGCCAGATACGCAGTATTTT
cdr3_aa: CASSQQGAPDTQYF

d_call: TRBD1
v_call: TRBV6-5
j_call: TRBJ2-3
clone_size: -
cdr3_nt: TGTGCCAGCAGCTCTCGGACAGGGGGCACAGATACGCAGTATTTT
cdr3_aa: CASSSRTGGTDTQYF

d_call: -
v_call: TRBV7-8
j_call: TRBJ1-5
clone_size: few
cdr3_nt: TGTGCCAGCAGCAGAGGGGTTACTCAGCCCCAGCATTTT
cdr3_aa: CASSRGVTQPQHF

d_call: -
v_call: TRBV20-1
j_call: TRBJ1-6
clone_size: few
cdr3_nt: TGCAGTGCTAGAGAAGCCGACAGTCCAAATTCACCCCTCCACTTT
cdr3_aa: CSAREADSPNSPLHF

d_call: -
v_call: TRBV2
j_call: TRBJ2-7
clone_size: few
cdr3_nt: TGTGCCAGCAGTTTTTCCCGGTCCTCTAACGAGCAGTACTTC
cdr3_aa: CASSFSRSSNEQYF

d_call: -
v_call: TRBV20-1
j_call: TRBJ1-5
clone_size: -
cdr3_nt: TGCAGTGCTGGGGACCTAACTTTCAATCAGCCCCAGCATTTT
cdr3_aa: CSAGDLTFNQPQHF